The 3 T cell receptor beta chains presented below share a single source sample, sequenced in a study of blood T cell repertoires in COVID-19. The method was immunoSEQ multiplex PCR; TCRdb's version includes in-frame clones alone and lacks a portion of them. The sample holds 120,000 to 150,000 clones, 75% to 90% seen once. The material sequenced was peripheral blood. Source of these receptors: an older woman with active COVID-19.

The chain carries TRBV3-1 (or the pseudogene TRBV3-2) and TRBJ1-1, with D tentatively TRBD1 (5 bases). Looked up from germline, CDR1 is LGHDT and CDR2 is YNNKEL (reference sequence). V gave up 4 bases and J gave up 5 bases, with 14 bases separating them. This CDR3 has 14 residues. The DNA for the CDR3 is TGTGCCAGCAGCCCCCAGGGTACGAATACTGAAGCTTTCTTT. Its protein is CASSPQGTNTEAFF.

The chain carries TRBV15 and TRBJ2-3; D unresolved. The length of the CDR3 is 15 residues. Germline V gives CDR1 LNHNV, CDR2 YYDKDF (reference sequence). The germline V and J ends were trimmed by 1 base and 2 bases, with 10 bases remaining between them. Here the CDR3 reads CATSRAYSFTDTQYF. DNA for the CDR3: TGTGCCACCAGCAGAGCTTACTCCTTCACAGATACGCAGTATTTT.

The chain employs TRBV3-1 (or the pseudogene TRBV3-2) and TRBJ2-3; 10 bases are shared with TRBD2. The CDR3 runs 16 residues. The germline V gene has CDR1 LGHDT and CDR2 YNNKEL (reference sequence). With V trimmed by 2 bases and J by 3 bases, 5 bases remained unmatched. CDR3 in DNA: TGTGCCAGCAGCCAATGGCTAGCGGGGGAAACAGATACGCAGTATTTT. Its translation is CASSQWLAGETDTQYF.